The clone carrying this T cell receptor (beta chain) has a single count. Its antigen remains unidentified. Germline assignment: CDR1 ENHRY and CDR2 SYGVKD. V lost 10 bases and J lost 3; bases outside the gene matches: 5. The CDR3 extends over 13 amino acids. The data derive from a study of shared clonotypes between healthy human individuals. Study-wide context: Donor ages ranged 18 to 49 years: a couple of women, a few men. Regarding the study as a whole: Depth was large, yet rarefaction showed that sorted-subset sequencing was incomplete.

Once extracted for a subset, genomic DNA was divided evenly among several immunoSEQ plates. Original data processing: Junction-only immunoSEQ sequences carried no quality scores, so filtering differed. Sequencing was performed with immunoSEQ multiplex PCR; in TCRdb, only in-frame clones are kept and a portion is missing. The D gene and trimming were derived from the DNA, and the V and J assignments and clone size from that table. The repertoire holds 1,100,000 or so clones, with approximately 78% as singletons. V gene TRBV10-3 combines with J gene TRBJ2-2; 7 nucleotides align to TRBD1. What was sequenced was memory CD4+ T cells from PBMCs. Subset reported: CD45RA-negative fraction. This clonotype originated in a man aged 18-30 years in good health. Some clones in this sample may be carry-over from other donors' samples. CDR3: CATEQGYTGELFF. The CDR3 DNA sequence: TGTGCCACCGAACAGGGGTACACCGGGGAGCTGTTTTTT.